The 20 T cell receptor beta chains in this list originate from one sample, sequenced in a study of T cell repertoires in cytomegalovirus infection. A single record per CDR3 protein comes from TCRdb applying MiXCR to the reads. The data show around 300,000 distinct CDR3 sequences, around 9.5% seen once. The sequenced material came from PBMCs. These TCRs come from a human donor in good health (CMV status not recorded). Some clones in this sample may be carry-over from other donors' samples.

This clonotype was seen a handful of times. The chain carries TRBV6-2 or TRBV6-3 and TRBJ2-5; 10 positions agree with TRBD2. This CDR3 is built from 14 residues. The germline CDR1 and CDR2 sequences are MNHEY and SVGEGT. After removal of 6 bases from V and 5 bases from J, the junction contained 6 bases not matched to a gene. In nucleotides, the CDR3 is TGTGCCAGCAGACCGGGACTAGCGCTGGAGACCCAGTACTTC. This encodes CASRPGLALETQYF.

This clonotype was seen a few times. The chain joins TRBV7-4 to TRBJ1-5; unclear D gene. The V end was cut by 0 bases, the J end by 9 bases, with 9 bases between. The CDR3 sequence is 13 residues long. Germline V CDR1 and CDR2: SGHVT, SQSDAQ. In DNA, the CDR3 is TGTGCCAGCAGCTTAGCCATGGGGTGGCCCCAGCATTTT. It specifies CASSLAMGWPQHF. Supplemented by reference TRBV7-4 and TRBJ1-5, the full variable domain reads GAGVSQSPRYKVAKRGRDVALRCDSISGHVTLYWYRQTLGQGSEVLTYSQSDAQRDKSGRPSGRFSAERPERSVSTLKIQRTEQGDSAVYLCASSLAMGWPQHFGDGTRLSIL.

This clonotype was observed a handful of times. V is TRBV19 and J is TRBJ1-5; perhaps TRBD1 as D (5 bases). Germline V gives CDR1 LNHDA, CDR2 SQIVND (reference sequence). The length of the CDR3 is 14 residues. Trimming stripped 6 bases from V and 1 base from J, with 10 bases between. CDR3 nucleotides: TGTGCCAGTAGGACAGCTTCCAGCAATCAGCCCCAGCATTTT. Residues: CASRTASSNQPQHF.

Only a few counts were recorded for this clonotype. The rearrangement joins TRBV12-3 or TRBV12-4 to TRBJ2-2, with 7 positions matching TRBD1. Trimming removed 10 bases from V and 8 bases from J; junction bases left unmatched: 16. CDR3 size: 15 residues. The CDR3 region has the DNA TGTGCCACCAAAGCCGAAGGGGGCCCCCCTGGGGAGCTGTTTTTT. Translation: CATKAEGGPPGELFF.

This clonotype showed up just a few times. V gene TRBV3-1 combines with J gene TRBJ1-6, with D unresolved. V dropped 5 bases and J dropped 10 bases, with 9 bases sitting between them. Per germline, CDR1 LGHDT and CDR2 YNNKEL (reference sequence). This CDR3 contains 12 residues. The CDR3 region has the DNA TGTGCCAGCAGCGCAGGACCGTCACCCCTCCACTTT. Residues: CASSAGPSPLHF. Variable domain in full (rest from reference TRBV3-1 and TRBJ1-6): DTAVSQTPKYLVTQMGNDKSIKCEQNLGHDTMYWYKQDSKKFLKIMFSYNNKELIINETVPNRFSPKSPDKAHLNLHINSLELGDSAVYFCASSAGPSPLHFGNGTRLTVT.

This clonotype was counted only a few times. The rearrangement uses TRBV4-1 and TRBJ2-3; D call uncertain. V dropped 0 bases and J dropped 4 bases, with 11 bases sitting between them. Germline lookup yields CDR1 MGHRA and CDR2 YSYEKL. The CDR3 runs to 15 residues. The CDR3 loop reads CASSQEWPLADTQYF. The CDR3 DNA sequence: TGCGCCAGCAGCCAAGAGTGGCCGCTGGCAGATACGCAGTATTTT.

V and J are TRBV7-3 and TRBJ2-1, with D tentatively TRBD2 (5 bases). The V gene's germline CDR1 is SGHTA and CDR2 FQGTGA. This CDR3 contains 15 residues. Trimming removed 5 bases from V and 0 bases from J, with 11 bases in between. The chain's CDR3 is CASSPAGSSYNEQFF. In DNA form, the CDR3 reads TGTGCCAGCAGCCCGGCGGGTAGCTCCTACAATGAGCAGTTCTTC.

This clonotype came up once. The chain recombines TRBV7-6 with TRBJ2-7; D call uncertain. Germline CDR1 is SGHVS and CDR2 is FNYEAQ. The ends were cut back, 2 bases at V and 2 bases at J, with 10 bases in the middle. The length of the CDR3 is 14 residues. The CDR3 bases are TGTGCCAGCAGCTTAATCTCCGGACCCTACGAGCAGTACTTC. Amino acids: CASSLISGPYEQYF.

This clonotype was recorded many times. The chain combines TRBV7-6 with TRBJ1-1; D not certain. CDR3 length equals 13 residues. Trimming removed 3 bases at V and 3 bases at J, with 8 bases between. Germline CDR1 SGHVS, CDR2 FNYEAQ. CDR3 loop: CASSFWRDTEAFF. The CDR3 DNA follows: TGTGCCAGCAGCTTCTGGAGGGACACTGAAGCTTTCTTT.

The chain uses TRBV12-3 or TRBV12-4 and TRBJ1-2, with D possibly being TRBD1 (6 bases). The CDR3 loop spans 17 amino acids. The V end was cut by 3 bases, the J end by 0 bases, with 17 bases between. This chain's CDR3 is CASSLGHTRGANYGYTF. In nucleotides, the CDR3 is TGTGCCAGCAGTTTGGGGCATACCAGGGGAGCTAACTATGGCTACACCTTC.

This clonotype was seen more than once but under ten times. The chain links TRBV27 to TRBJ2-1; D gene uncertain. Germline V gene data show CDR1 as MNHEY and CDR2 as SMNVEV (reference sequence). CDR3 length equals 11 residues. V lost 7 bases, J lost 3 bases, and 4 bases lay in between. CDR3 nucleotide sequence: TGTGCCAGCACCCACTACAATGAGCAGTTCTTC. Translating gives CASTHYNEQFF.

This clonotype was counted a few times. The chain joins TRBV28 to TRBJ1-2; 8 bases are shared with TRBD1. V was clipped by 6 bases and J by 2 bases; unmatched bases: 8. Germline loops: CDR1 MDHEN, CDR2 SYDVKM. CDR3 length: 15 residues. The CDR3 is CASRVTQGGNYGYTF. In nucleotides, the CDR3 is TGTGCCAGCAGGGTAACACAGGGGGGGAACTATGGCTACACCTTC.

Only a few counts were recorded for this clonotype. The chain links TRBV6-1 to TRBJ1-5, with D hard to call. The germline V gene encodes CDR1 MNHNS and CDR2 SASEGT. The V and J ends lost 1 base and 4 bases respectively, with 11 bases between them. This CDR3 has 15 amino acids. In DNA, the CDR3 is TGTGCCAGCAGTGAAGGACTAGCCCCAAATCAGCCCCAGCATTTT. It is translated as CASSEGLAPNQPQHF.

The chain has TRBV7-6 and TRBJ2-2; D uncertain. Trimming left V 5 bases short and J 7 bases short, with 8 bases between. This CDR3 region has 12 residues. The V gene's germline CDR1 is SGHVS and CDR2 FNYEAQ. The CDR3 DNA sequence: TGTGCCAGCAGCCCCGAAATCGGGGAGCTGTTTTTT. Its translation: CASSPEIGELFF.

The chain has TRBV11-2 and TRBJ2-7, with a possible D match to TRBD2 (6 bases). This CDR3 region has 15 residues. Trimming pared 5 bases from V and 4 bases from J, leaving 18 bases between. The germline gives CDR1 SGHAT, CDR2 FQNNGV. The chain's CDR3 is CASSVFSGELYEQYF. The CDR3 nucleotides are TGTGCCAGCAGCGTCTTTTCGGGAGAACTATACGAGCAGTACTTC.

This clonotype was recorded at least ten times. The chain couples TRBV12-5 to TRBJ2-2; 8 bases are a match to TRBD2. Germline V gene sequence: CDR1 LGHNT, CDR2 FRNRAP. Trimming took 0 bases from V and 1 from J; bases not matched to a gene: 7. This CDR3 has 18 residues. The CDR3 here is CASGLVPTGLVNTGELFF. Here the CDR3 DNA reads TGTGCTAGTGGTTTGGTACCGACGGGACTAGTGAACACCGGGGAGCTGTTTTTT.

This chain connects TRBV7-3 to TRBJ2-3; D gene ambiguous. The CDR3 consists of 16 residues. V lost 5 bases, J lost 3 bases, and 18 bases lay in between. Germline values: CDR1 SGHTA, CDR2 FQGTGA. CDR3 bases: TGTGCCAGCAGCGTCAGAGGTACCCTGGGTACAGATACGCAGTATTTT. This translates into CASSVRGTLGTDTQYF.

The chain links TRBV10-1 to TRBJ1-1; no clear D. Germline assignment: CDR1 WNHNN and CDR2 SYGVQD (reference sequence). V lost 6 bases and J 1 base, leaving 12 bases between the germline ends. The CDR3 spans 14 residues. The CDR3 DNA reads TGCGCCAGCAGCCGGAACCGGACGAACACTGAAGCTTTCTTT. This sequence encodes CASSRNRTNTEAFF.

This clonotype was seen only a few times. The chain couples TRBV28 to TRBJ2-5; D is undetermined. This CDR3 comprises 15 residues. The germline gives CDR1 MDHEN, CDR2 SYDVKM. Trimming pared 6 bases from V and 5 bases from J, leaving 19 bases between. In DNA form, the CDR3 reads TGTGCCAGCAGATCCCGCGTCAGCATCATGGAGACCCAGTACTTC. Translating it yields CASRSRVSIMETQYF. Looking up the rest from reference TRBV28 and TRBJ2-5 gives the full variable domain: DVKVTQSSRYLVKRTGEKVFLECVQDMDHENMFWYRQDPGLGLRLIYFSYDVKMKEKGDIPEGYSVSREKKERFSLILESASTNQTSMYLCASRSRVSIMETQYFGPGTRLLVL.

Comments on this clonotype: Given a much more abundant clone one base away, this may be a read error. Here the CDR3 reads CASSNRDRVANYGCTF. CDR3 bases: TGTGCCAGCAGTAACCGGGACAGGGTTGCTAACTATGGCTGCACCTTC. J is TRBJ1-2 and V is TRBV12-3 or TRBV12-4; 9 bases agree with TRBD1. The CDR3 loop spans 16 amino acids.